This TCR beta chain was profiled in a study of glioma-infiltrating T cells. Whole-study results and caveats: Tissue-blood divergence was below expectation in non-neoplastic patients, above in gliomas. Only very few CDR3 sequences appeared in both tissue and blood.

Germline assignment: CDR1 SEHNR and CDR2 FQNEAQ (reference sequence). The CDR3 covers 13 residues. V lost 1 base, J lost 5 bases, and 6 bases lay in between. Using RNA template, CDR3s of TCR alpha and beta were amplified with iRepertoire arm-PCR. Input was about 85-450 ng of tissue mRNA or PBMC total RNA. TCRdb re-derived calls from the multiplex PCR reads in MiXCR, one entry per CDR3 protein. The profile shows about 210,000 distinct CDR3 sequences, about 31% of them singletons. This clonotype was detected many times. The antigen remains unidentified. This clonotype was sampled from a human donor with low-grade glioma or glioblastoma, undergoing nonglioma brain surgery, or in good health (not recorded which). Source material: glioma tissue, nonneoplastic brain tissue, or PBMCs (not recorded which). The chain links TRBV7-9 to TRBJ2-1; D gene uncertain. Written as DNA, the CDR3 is TGTGCCAGCAGCTTAGTACTGAACAATGAGCAGTTCTTC. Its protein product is CASSLVLNNEQFF.